This T cell receptor (beta chain) was documented in a study of radiotherapy plus CTLA-4 blockade in lung cancer. About the study: Overall, 15% to 20% of patients showed an objective response, while over 30% attained disease control.

Only in-frame clones appear in the TCRdb table, and some are missing; sequencing was by immunoSEQ multiplex PCR. Counted here are 50,000 to 65,000 clones, roughly 80% occurring once; the ten biggest clones make up 15% to 20%. A word on this clone: Its antigen is currently unknown.

Unmatched junction bases numbered 6, after V lost 6 bases and J lost 8 bases. Germline V lookup: CDR1 SQVTM, CDR2 ANQGSEA. The CDR3 is made up of 11 amino acids. Study results and caveats: Expansion in blood of tumor-derived TCR clones was seen after radiotherapy plus ipilimumab. The best predictor of response was reported to be early blood T cell clone dynamics, with interferon-beta.

Focal radiation plus CTLA-4 blockade with ipilimumab was administered to patients who had chemo-refractory metastatic non-small-cell lung cancer. The sequences come from peripheral blood, collected from a patient treated with radiotherapy plus ipilimumab. The clonotype originates from a human donor with non-small cell lung cancer who had a complete response to radiotherapy plus ipilimumab. The chain recombines TRBV29-1 with TRBJ1-1; 7 nucleotides align to TRBD1. In DNA, the CDR3 is TGCAGCGTGACGACGGGACAGGAAGCTTTCTTT. This gives the protein CSVTTGQEAFF.